This T cell receptor (beta chain) was documented in a study of glioma-infiltrating T cells. Study-wide results and caveats: Above-expected tissue-blood divergence occurred in all gliomas, most in low-grade ones.

The trim removed 3 bases at V and 6 bases at J, leaving 0 bases unmatched. The germline CDR1 and CDR2 sequences are LNHDA and SQIVND (reference sequence). The CDR3 contains 13 residues. The iRepertoire nested amplicon-rescue multiplex PCR amplified TCR alpha and beta CDR3s from RNA. Input was roughly 100-450 ng of tissue mRNA or PBMC total RNA. TCRdb re-analysed the multiplex PCR reads in MiXCR, keeping a single row per CDR3 protein. The data hold around 90,000 distinct CDR3 sequences, with roughly 40% observed a single time. This clonotype was seen repeatedly, ten times or more. Its antigen is not known.

This receptor was taken from a human donor with low-grade glioma or glioblastoma, undergoing nonglioma brain surgery, or in good health (not recorded which). Source material: glioma tissue, nonneoplastic brain tissue, or PBMCs (not recorded which). The chain has TRBV19 and TRBJ2-7, with 12 bases that match TRBD2. The CDR3 protein is CASSMTSGSEQYF. Here the CDR3 DNA reads TGTGCCAGTAGTATGACTAGCGGGAGCGAGCAGTACTTC.